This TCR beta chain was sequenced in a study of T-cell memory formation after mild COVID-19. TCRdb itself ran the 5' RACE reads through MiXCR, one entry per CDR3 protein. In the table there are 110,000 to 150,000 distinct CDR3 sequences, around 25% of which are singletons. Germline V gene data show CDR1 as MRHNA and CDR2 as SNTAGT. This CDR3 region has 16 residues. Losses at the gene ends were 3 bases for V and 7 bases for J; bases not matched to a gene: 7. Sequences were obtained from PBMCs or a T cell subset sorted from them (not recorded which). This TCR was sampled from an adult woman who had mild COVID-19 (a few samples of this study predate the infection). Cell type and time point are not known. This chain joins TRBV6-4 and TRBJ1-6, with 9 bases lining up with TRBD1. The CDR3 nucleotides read TGTGCCAGCAGTGAATCCCCGGGACAGGGAAATTCACCCCTCCACTTT. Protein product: CASSESPGQGNSPLHF.